These T cell receptor beta chains were read from a single sample in a study of radiation and T cells in renal cell carcinoma. Sequenced by immunoSEQ multiplex PCR; TCRdb stores in-frame clones only, minus some. Here the sample spans about 140,000 clones, around four fifths being singletons. The sequenced sample was blood, obtained from a patient whose treatment included radiotherapy and nephrectomy. The receptors were gathered from a woman aged 45 to 65 with renal cell carcinoma. Both conserved end residues are part of each CDR3. D genes are given only for firm matches. The listing skips clone size in some rows; elsewhere it reads once, few, many or a size class.

J gene | clone size | V gene | D gene | CDR3 protein | CDR3 DNA
TRBJ2-2 | - | TRBV11-3 | - | CASSLDPENTGELFF | TGTGCCAGCAGCTTAGATCCAGAAAACACCGGGGAGCTGTTTTTT
TRBJ1-4 | - | TRBV9 | - | CASSGRRSTNEKLFF | TGTGCCAGCAGCGGACGACGATCAACTAATGAAAAACTGTTTTTT
TRBJ1-3 | once | TRBV7-9 | - | CASSATDGNTIYF | TGTGCCAGCAGCGCAACAGACGGAAACACCATATATTTT
TRBJ1-2 | - | TRBV29-1 | TRBD1 | CSVDDGRGTNGYTF | TGCAGCGTTGACGACGGCAGGGGGACGAATGGCTACACCTTC
TRBJ2-7 | few | TRBV5-4 | TRBD1 | CASSPGQSYEQYF | TGTGCCAGCAGCCCGGGACAGTCCTACGAGCAGTACTTC
TRBJ2-5 | - | TRBV9 | TRBD2 | CASSRLAVTPAETQYF | TGTGCCAGCAGCCGACTAGCGGTTACTCCGGCGGAGACCCAGTACTTC
TRBJ2-6 | - | TRBV5-8 | - | CASSRVLGSGANVLTF | TGTGCCAGCAGCCGGGTTCTCGGCTCTGGGGCCAACGTCCTGACTTTC
TRBJ1-5 | few | TRBV28 | - | CASSLISGRNQPQHF | TGTGCCAGCAGTTTAATTTCGGGGCGGAATCAGCCCCAGCATTTT
TRBJ2-7 | - | TRBV5-1 | - | CASSLDRSSSYEQYF | TGCGCCAGCAGCTTGGACAGGTCGAGCTCCTACGAGCAGTACTTC
TRBJ2-5 | - | TRBV7-6 | - | CASSARDYQETQYF | TGTGCCAGCAGCGCCCGGGATTACCAAGAGACCCAGTACTTC
TRBJ1-3 | - | TRBV18 | TRBD1 | CASSPDRGHGNTIYF | TGTGCCAGCTCACCGGACAGGGGGCACGGAAACACCATATATTTT
TRBJ1-5 | - | TRBV5-8 | - | CASSLGSFNQPQHF | TGTGCCAGCAGCTTGGGAAGTTTCAATCAGCCCCAGCATTTT
TRBJ1-1 | - | TRBV11-2 | - | CASSFAREAFF | TGTGCCAGCAGCTTTGCTCGTGAAGCTTTCTTT
TRBJ1-3 | - | TRBV7-8 | TRBD1 | CASSSQGARGNTIYF | TGTGCCAGCAGCTCACAGGGGGCGAGGGGAAACACCATATATTTT
TRBJ2-7 | - | TRBV6-6 | TRBD1 | CASSNPGTGAYYEQYF | TGTGCCAGCAGTAACCCCGGGACAGGGGCTTACTACGAGCAGTACTTC
TRBJ2-5 | - | TRBV9 | - | CASSVSLMSQQGNQETQYF | TGTGCCAGCAGCGTGTCCCTTATGTCGCAGCAGGGGAATCAAGAGACCCAGTACTTC
TRBJ2-7 | - | TRBV5-1 | TRBD1 | CASSWTGAYEQYF | TGCGCCAGCAGCTGGACAGGGGCCTACGAGCAGTACTTC
TRBJ1-2 | - | TRBV5-1 | TRBD1 | CASSPGDREYYGYTF | TGCGCCAGCAGCCCGGGGGACAGGGAATACTATGGCTACACCTTC
TRBJ1-4 | - | TRBV27 | - | CASSTLLRAGEKLFF | TGTGCCAGCAGTACCCTACTTAGGGCAGGGGAAAAACTGTTTTTT
TRBJ1-1 | - | TRBV5-1 | - | CASSSGTEGTEAFF | TGCGCCAGCAGCTCCGGGACGGAGGGCACTGAAGCTTTCTTT
TRBJ1-2 | - | TRBV5-1 | TRBD1 | CASSPGQDFYGYTF | TGCGCCAGCAGCCCCGGACAGGATTTCTATGGCTACACCTTC
TRBJ1-5 | - | TRBV5-5 | TRBD1 | CASSLAGTGGFQPQHF | TGTGCCAGCAGCTTAGCCGGGACAGGGGGTTTTCAGCCCCAGCATTTT
TRBJ1-2 | - | TRBV18 | TRBD1 | CASSPELLQGAGGYTF | TGTGCCAGCTCACCGGAACTTTTGCAGGGGGCAGGGGGCTACACCTTC
TRBJ1-6 | - | TRBV6-1 | TRBD1 | CASRRTGNSPLHF | TGTGCCAGCAGGAGGACAGGGAATTCACCCCTCCACTTT